This T cell receptor beta chain was observed in a study of shared clonotypes between healthy human individuals. This clone was counted between two and nine times. The sample has other DNA sequences that encode this CDR3 too. Each subset's genomic DNA was shared equally among a number of immunoSEQ plates. The protocol was immunoSEQ multiplex PCR, while the TCRdb copy is restricted to in-frame clones and leaves out a portion. The profile shows approximately 2.3 million clones, about 92% of them singletons. The origin of this receptor is a man younger than 35 in good health. Some clones in this sample may be carry-over from other donors' samples. The sequenced sample was naive CD4+ T cells from PBMCs. As for subset: CD45RA+ positively selected.

The CDR3 nucleotides are TGTGCCAGCTCCCTTAGCACAGATACGCAGTATTTT. It is translated as CASSLSTDTQYF. The chain joins TRBV18 to TRBJ2-3; D gene unclear. Trimming pared 6 bases from V and 0 bases from J, leaving 4 bases between. Germline CDR1 and CDR2: KGHSH and LQKENI. The CDR3 spans 12 residues.